The present T cell receptor beta chain was sequenced within a study of cytomegalovirus exposure and HLA in healthy donors. Study observations and caveats: Follow-up analysis found HLA locus-dependent TCR association rates, highest for DRB1 and lowest for HLA-C. Altogether, about 160 TCR beta chains were recorded as cytomegalovirus-associated. Rarity characterized most TCR sequences, yet some public TCRs appeared in many donors.

PCR primers comprised 60 Vbeta and 13 Jbeta primers. The data were produced by immunoSEQ multiplex PCR, yet TCRdb's version contains in-frame clones alone and is incomplete. The sample has about 240,000 clones, 70% to 90% seen once. Germline assignment: CDR1 SGHTA and CDR2 FQGTGA. V lost 5 bases to trimming and J lost 4 bases; unmatched junction nucleotides: 8. CDR3 length: 15 residues. Concerning this clone: Its specificity is not known.

V is TRBV7-3 and J is TRBJ1-3, with TRBD1 identical over 7 bases. The source is a girl aged 2 to 9 in good health and CMV-seronegative. Input material: PBMCs. The CDR3 coding sequence is TGTGCCAGCAGCCCAGCCACAGGGGCCGGAAACACCATATATTTT. Translated: CASSPATGAGNTIYF. Supplemented by reference TRBV7-3 and TRBJ1-3, the full variable domain reads GAGVSQTPSNKVTEKGKYVELRCDPISGHTALYWYRQSLGQGPEFLIYFQGTGAADDSGLPNDRFFAVRPEGSVSTLKIQRTERGDSAVYLCASSPATGAGNTIYFGEGSWLTVV.